The following is a T cell receptor beta chain sequence with its context. Its antigen is still unknown. The input lacks base qualities; no much larger clone sits a single base away. The sample comes from a study of blood T cell repertoires in COVID-19 (TCRdb year 2020). In the study overall: Samples from collaborators originated in the United States, Italy and Spain and spanned both the acute and convalescent phases of COVID-19. Where HLA class I and class II types were available, the types were taken from metadata supplied by the sample provider, not from assay-based typing. Sample metadata almost always included a de-identified subject ID, COVID-19 status, age in years and sex. The repertoires were released in a freely available public database meant as a resource for research on the immune response to SARS-CoV-2. The samples were drawn from the first 160 participants of the ongoing ImmuneRACE study and from some 1,300 subjects provided by 6 global collaborators. The prospective study material was composed of cDNA or gDNA derived from T cells, B-cell-depleted T cells, or PBMCs. Subjects who had been exposed to COVID-19, were actively infected with it, or had recovered from it provided the deeply sampled blood TCRbeta repertoires that made up the dataset. Study-wide conclusions, independent of this receptor: The amount of clinical and demographic metadata varied by source and participant and was provided uncurated.

TCRbeta CDR3 regions were amplified from genomic DNA using the immunoSEQ Assay, a bias-controlled multiplex PCR. The paper's data handling went like this. Nucleated cell counts per sample were estimated from amplification of reference gene primers within the assay. Sequence reads were collapsed and filtered to measure the absolute abundance of every unique TCRbeta CDR3 rearrangement. For each sample, productive Simpson clonality was calculated by taking the square root of Simpson's diversity index across productive rearrangements. The source is immuneACCESS, and TCRdb retained only in-frame sequences with V and J called. Part of the clones is not carried over; for the studies checked, unresolved V genes explain less than half of this, and the remainder is unexplained. That table gives V, J and clone size, and the DNA gave D and trimming. The sample data list around 28,000 clones, and 80% to 90% of these were observed just once. 25% to 35% of the sample belongs to the ten largest clones.

Reading from cysteine to phenylalanine, the CDR3 counts 14 amino acids. Here the CDR3 DNA is all that survives: 42 bases in frame from base 1. The germline V gene specifies ENHRY as CDR1 and SYGVKD as CDR2. V is reduced by 5 bases and J by 1 base, leaving a spacing of 8 bases between them. The collaborating institutions used their own protocols to collect whole blood in K2EDTA tubes. For TCRbeta analysis, collaborators shipped samples in one of three forms: frozen whole blood, isolated PBMCs, or DNA extracted from either of those sample types. The specimen was peripheral blood. This receptor chain uses TRBV10-3 and TRBJ2-2; the D gene is perhaps TRBD1, from 6 matching bases. This sequence originates from a man at least 80 years old with acute or convalescent COVID-19. The nucleotide sequence is TGTGCCATCAGTTTGGACAGGAACACCGGGGAGCTGTTTTTT. The resulting protein is CAISLDRNTGELFF.